This TCR beta chain originates from a study of blood T cell repertoires in COVID-19. Across the study: Samples taken during acute and convalescent COVID-19 were collected in the United States, Italy and Spain. In each case, the material was cDNA or gDNA derived from T cells, B-cell-depleted T cells, or PBMCs.

In this sample, this clone turned up once. This CDR3 is built from 16 residues. V lost 5 bases and J 6 bases, leaving 20 bases between the germline ends. Germline lookup yields CDR1 MNHEY and CDR2 SMNVEV (reference sequence). As originally analysed: From reference gene primer amplification, estimates of nucleated cell counts were derived. TCRdb's copy holds only in-frame clones and misses some; the assay was immunoSEQ multiplex PCR. V, J and clone size were drawn from that table, and D and trimming were deduced from the DNA. This sample carries about 89,000 clones, 75% to 90% of them seen once, and the ten largest clones take 0.95% to 1.5%.

The receptor was derived from an elderly man with active or convalescent COVID-19. Source material: peripheral blood. The chain employs TRBV27 and TRBJ1-5, with a weak D call TRBD1 (5 bases). CDR3 sequence reads: CASSRATGDLSQPQHF. The CDR3 DNA follows: TGTGCCAGCAGTCGCGCGACGGGGGATCTGAGTCAGCCCCAGCATTTT.